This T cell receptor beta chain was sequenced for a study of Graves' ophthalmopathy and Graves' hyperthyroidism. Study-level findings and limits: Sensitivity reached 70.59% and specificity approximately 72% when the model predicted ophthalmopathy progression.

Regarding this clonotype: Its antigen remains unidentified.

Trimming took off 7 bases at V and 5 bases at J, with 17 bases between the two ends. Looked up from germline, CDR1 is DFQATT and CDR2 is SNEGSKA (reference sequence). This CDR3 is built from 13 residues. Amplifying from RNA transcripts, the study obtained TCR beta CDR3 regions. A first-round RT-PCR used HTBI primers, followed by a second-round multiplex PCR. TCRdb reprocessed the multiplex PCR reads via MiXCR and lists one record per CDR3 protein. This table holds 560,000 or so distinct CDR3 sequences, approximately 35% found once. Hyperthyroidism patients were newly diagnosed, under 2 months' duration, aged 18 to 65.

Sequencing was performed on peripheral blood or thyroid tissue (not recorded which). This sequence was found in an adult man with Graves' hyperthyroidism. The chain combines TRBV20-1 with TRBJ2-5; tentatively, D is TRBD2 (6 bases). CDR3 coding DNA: TGCAGTGTCAGCCGGGCGGGGTGGGAGACCCAGTACTTC. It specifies CSVSRAGWETQYF.